The 3 T cell receptor beta chains reported below all come from one sample, sequenced in a study of cytomegalovirus exposure and HLA in healthy donors. PCR primers comprised 60 Vbeta and 13 Jbeta primers. Sequencing used immunoSEQ multiplex PCR; TCRdb keeps in-frame clones, though not all of them. The sample carries under 150,000 clones, nearly 80% recorded once. Sequencing input: PBMCs. The source of these receptors is a woman aged 25 to 39 in good health and CMV-seronegative.

V is TRBV5-1 and J is TRBJ1-6; D call uncertain. The CDR3 length is 15 residues. With 0 bases removed from V and 4 bases from J, the gap between germline ends came to 8 bases. The germline gives CDR1 SGHRS, CDR2 YFSETQ. The CDR3 here is CASSLDSSYNSPLHF. The CDR3, as DNA: TGCGCCAGCAGCTTGGACAGCTCGTATAATTCACCCCTCCACTTT. Looking up the rest from reference TRBV5-1 and TRBJ1-6 gives the full variable domain: KAGVTQTPRYLIKTRGQQVTLSCSPISGHRSVSWYQQTPGQGLQFLFEYFSETQRNKGNFPGRFSGRQFSNSRSEMNVSTLELGDSALYLCASSLDSSYNSPLHFGNGTRLTVT.

Note on this clone: A junction boundary mismatches the germline segment, possibly from a read error. The chain couples TRBV4-1 to TRBJ2-1; the match to TRBD2 covers 7 bases. Looked up from germline, CDR1 is MGHRA and CDR2 is YSYEKL. The CDR3 totals 16 residues. CDR3 residues: CASSQGSATSYDEQFF. The CDR3 DNA sequence: TGCGCCAGCAGCCAAGGTAGCGCGACTAGCTACGATGAGCAGTTCTTC.

This clone was counted only a few times. J is TRBJ2-1 and V is TRBV21-1; no check of the table's D call, TRBD1, against the DNA was made. TRBV21-1 is given as a pseudogene. The CDR3 spans 15 residues. The CDR3 sequence is CASSKGKGDYNEQFF. The CDR3 DNA follows: TGTGCCAGCAGCAAAGGTAAAGGGGACTACAATGAGCAGTTCTTC.